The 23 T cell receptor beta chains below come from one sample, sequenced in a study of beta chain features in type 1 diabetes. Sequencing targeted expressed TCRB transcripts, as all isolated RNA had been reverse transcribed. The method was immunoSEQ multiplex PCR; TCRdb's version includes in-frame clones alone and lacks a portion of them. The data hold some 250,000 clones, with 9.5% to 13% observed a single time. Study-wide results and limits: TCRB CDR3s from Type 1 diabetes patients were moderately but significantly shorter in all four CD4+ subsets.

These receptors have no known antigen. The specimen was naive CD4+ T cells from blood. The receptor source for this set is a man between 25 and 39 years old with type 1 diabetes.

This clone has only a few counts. CDR3 residues: CASSFRELNTEAFF. DNA of the CDR3: TGCGCCAGCAGCTTCAGGGAACTGAACACTGAAGCTTTCTTT. The chain uses TRBV5-1 and TRBJ1-1; TRBD1 is a possible D gene (5 bases). V dropped 2 bases and J dropped 0 bases, with 8 bases sitting between them. Germline V lookup: CDR1 SGHRS, CDR2 YFSETQ. The CDR3 length is 14 residues.

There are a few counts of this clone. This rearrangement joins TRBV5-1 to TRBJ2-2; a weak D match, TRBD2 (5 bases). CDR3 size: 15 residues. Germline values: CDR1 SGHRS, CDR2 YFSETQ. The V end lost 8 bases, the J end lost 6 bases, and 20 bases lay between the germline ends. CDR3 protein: CASCPGIPLSGELFF. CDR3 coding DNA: TGCGCCAGTTGCCCCGGGATCCCCCTATCCGGGGAGCTGTTTTTT.

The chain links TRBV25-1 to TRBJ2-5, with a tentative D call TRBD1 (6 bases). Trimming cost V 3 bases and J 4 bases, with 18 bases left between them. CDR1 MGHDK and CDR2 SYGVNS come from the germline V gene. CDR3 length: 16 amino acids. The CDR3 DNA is TGTGCCAGCAGTGACCACCATAAACAGGGCTCAGAGACCCAGTACTTC. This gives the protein CASSDHHKQGSETQYF.

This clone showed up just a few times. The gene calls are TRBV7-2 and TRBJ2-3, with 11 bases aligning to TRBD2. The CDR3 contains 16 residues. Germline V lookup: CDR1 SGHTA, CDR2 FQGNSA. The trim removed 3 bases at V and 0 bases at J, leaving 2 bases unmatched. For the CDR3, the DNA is TGTGCCAGCAGCTTCTTAGCGGGGGGGAGCACAGATACGCAGTATTTT. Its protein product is CASSFLAGGSTDTQYF.

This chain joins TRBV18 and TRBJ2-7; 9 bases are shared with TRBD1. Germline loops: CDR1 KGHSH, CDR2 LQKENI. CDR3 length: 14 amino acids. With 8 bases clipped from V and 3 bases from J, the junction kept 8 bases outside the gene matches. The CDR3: CASARDRANYEQYF. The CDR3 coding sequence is TGTGCCAGCGCAAGGGACAGGGCAAACTACGAGCAGTACTTC.

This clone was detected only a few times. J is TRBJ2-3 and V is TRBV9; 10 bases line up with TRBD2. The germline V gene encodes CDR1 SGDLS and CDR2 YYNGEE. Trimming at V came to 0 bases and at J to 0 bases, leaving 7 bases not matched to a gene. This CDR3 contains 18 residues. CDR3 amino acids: CASSVAAGGLPSTDTQYF. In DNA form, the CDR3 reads TGTGCCAGCAGCGTAGCAGCGGGGGGGCTCCCTAGCACAGATACGCAGTATTTT.

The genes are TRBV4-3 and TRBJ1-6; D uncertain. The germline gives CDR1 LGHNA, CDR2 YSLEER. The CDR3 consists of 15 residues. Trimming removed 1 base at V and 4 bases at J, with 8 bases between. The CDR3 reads CASSQGALYNSPLHF. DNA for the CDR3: TGCGCCAGCAGCCAAGGAGCGCTATATAATTCACCCCTCCACTTT.

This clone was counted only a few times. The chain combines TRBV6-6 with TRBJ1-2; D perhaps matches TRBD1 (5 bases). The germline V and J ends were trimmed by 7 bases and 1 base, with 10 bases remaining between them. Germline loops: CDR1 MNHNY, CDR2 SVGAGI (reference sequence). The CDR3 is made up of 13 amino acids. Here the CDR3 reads CASTIDSNYGYTF. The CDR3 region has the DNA TGTGCCAGCACCATTGACAGTAACTATGGCTACACCTTC.

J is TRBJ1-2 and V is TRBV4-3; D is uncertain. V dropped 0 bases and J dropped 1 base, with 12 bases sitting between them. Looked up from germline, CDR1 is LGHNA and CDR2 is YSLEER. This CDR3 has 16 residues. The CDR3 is CASSQDMSGNNYGYTF. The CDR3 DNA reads TGCGCCAGCAGCCAAGATATGTCGGGGAATAACTATGGCTACACCTTC.

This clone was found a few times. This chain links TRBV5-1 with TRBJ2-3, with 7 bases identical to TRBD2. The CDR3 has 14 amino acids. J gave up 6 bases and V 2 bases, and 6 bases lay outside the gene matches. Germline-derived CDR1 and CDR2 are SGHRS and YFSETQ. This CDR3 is CASSFASGGDTQYF. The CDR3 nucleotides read TGCGCCAGCAGCTTTGCCTCCGGGGGGGATACGCAGTATTTT.

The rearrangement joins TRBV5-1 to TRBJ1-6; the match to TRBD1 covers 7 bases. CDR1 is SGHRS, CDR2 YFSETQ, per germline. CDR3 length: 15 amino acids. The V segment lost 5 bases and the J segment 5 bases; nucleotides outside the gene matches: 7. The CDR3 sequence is CASSWQGDDNSPLHF. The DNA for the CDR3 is TGCGCCAGCAGTTGGCAGGGGGATGATAATTCACCCCTCCACTTT. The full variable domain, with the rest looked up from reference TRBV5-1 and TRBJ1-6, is KAGVTQTPRYLIKTRGQQVTLSCSPISGHRSVSWYQQTPGQGLQFLFEYFSETQRNKGNFPGRFSGRQFSNSRSEMNVSTLELGDSALYLCASSWQGDDNSPLHFGNGTRLTVT.

CDR3 region: CASSLRPGSPYEQYF. The CDR3 region has the DNA TGCGCCAGCAGCCTCCGTCCGGGTTCTCCCTACGAGCAGTACTTC. The chain is built from TRBV4-1 and TRBJ2-7; D ambiguous. V lost 4 bases and J 2 bases, leaving 15 bases between the germline ends. Germline CDR1 MGHRA, CDR2 YSYEKL. CDR3 size: 15 residues.

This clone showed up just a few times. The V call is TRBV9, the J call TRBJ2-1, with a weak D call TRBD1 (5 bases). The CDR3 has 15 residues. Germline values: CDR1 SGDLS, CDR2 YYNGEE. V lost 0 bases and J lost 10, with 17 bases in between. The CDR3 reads CASSVGQQESSEQFF. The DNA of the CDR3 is TGTGCCAGCAGCGTAGGACAACAGGAGTCATCGGAGCAGTTCTTC.

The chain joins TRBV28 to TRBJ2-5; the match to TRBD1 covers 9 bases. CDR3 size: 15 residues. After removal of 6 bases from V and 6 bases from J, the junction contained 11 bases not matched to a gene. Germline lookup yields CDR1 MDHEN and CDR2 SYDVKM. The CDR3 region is CASRTEGQGSKTQYF. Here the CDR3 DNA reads TGTGCCAGCAGGACTGAGGGACAGGGAAGCAAGACCCAGTACTTC. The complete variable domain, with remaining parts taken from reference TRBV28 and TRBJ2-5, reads DVKVTQSSRYLVKRTGEKVFLECVQDMDHENMFWYRQDPGLGLRLIYFSYDVKMKEKGDIPEGYSVSREKKERFSLILESASTNQTSMYLCASRTEGQGSKTQYFGPGTRLLVL.

The CDR3 DNA reads TGTGCCAGCTCACCCAGGGAAGAGGATGGCTACACCTTC. This translates into CASSPREEDGYTF. V usage is TRBV18 and J usage is TRBJ1-2; perhaps TRBD1 as D (5 bases). The CDR3 runs to 13 residues. Between the trimmed V and J ends, which lost 3 bases and 6 bases, there was a span of 11 bases. CDR1 KGHSH and CDR2 LQKENI come from the germline V gene.

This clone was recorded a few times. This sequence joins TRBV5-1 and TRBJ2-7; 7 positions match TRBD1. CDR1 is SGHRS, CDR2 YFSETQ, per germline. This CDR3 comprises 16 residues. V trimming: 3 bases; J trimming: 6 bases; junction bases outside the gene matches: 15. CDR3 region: CASSSSRQGRDGEQYF. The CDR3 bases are TGCGCCAGCAGCTCCTCGCGACAGGGCCGGGATGGCGAGCAGTACTTC.

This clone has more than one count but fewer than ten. In nucleotides, the CDR3 is TGCGCCAGCAGCTCGGGGGTCCCCTACAATGAGCAGTTCTTC. Encoded protein: CASSSGVPYNEQFF. V usage is TRBV5-1 and J usage is TRBJ2-1; the D gene is possibly TRBD2 (6 bases). Trimming took off 3 bases at V and 2 bases at J, with 9 bases between the two ends. The V gene's germline CDR1 is SGHRS and CDR2 YFSETQ. The length of the CDR3 is 14 residues.

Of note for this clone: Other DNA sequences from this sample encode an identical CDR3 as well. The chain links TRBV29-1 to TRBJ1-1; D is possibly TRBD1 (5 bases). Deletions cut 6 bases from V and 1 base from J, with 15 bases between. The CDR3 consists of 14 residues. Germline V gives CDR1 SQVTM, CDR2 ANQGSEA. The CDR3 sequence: CSVHPQGGNTEAFF. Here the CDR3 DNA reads TGCAGCGTCCACCCCCAGGGCGGGAACACTGAAGCTTTCTTT. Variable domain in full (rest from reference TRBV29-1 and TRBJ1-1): SAVISQKPSRDICQRGTSLTIQCQVDSQVTMMFWYRQQPGQSLTLIATANQGSEATYESGFVIDKFPISRPNLTFSTLTVSNMSPEDSSIYLCSVHPQGGNTEAFFGQGTRLTVV.

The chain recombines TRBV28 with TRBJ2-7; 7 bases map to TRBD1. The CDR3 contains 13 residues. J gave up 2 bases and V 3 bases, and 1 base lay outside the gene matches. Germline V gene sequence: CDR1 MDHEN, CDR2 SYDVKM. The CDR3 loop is CASSLDRTYEQYF. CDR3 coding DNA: TGTGCCAGCAGTTTGGACAGGACCTACGAGCAGTACTTC.

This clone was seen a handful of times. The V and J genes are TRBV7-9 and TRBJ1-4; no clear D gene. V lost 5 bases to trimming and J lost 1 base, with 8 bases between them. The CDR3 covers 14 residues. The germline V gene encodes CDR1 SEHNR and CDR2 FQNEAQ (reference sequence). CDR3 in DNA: TGTGCCAGCAGCCCAAGGAGAACTAATGAAAAACTGTTTTTT. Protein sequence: CASSPRRTNEKLFF.

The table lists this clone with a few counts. The CDR3 protein is CASSQAYRGQTEAFF. CDR3 bases: TGTGCCAGCAGCCAGGCCTACAGGGGGCAAACTGAAGCTTTCTTT. The rearrangement uses TRBV4-2 and TRBJ1-1; TRBD1 aligns across 9 bases. V shed 3 bases, J shed 5 bases, and the junction held 7 bases outside the gene matches. This CDR3 is 15 amino acids long. Looked up from germline, CDR1 is LGHNA and CDR2 is YNFKEQ.

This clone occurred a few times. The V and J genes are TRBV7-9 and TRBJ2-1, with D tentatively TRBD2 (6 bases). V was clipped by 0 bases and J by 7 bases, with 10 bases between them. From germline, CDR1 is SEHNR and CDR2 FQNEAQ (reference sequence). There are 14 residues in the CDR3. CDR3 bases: TGTGCCAGCAGCTTAGCGGGAGGACCGAATGAGCAGTTCTTC. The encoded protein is CASSLAGGPNEQFF. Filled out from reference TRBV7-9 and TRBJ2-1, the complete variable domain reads DTGVSQNPRHKITKRGQNVTFRCDPISEHNRLYWYRQTLGQGPEFLTYFQNEAQLEKSRLLSDRFSAERPKGSFSTLEIQRTEQGDSAMYLCASSLAGGPNEQFFGPGTRLTVL.

CDR3 amino acids: CASSLGTGRNTEAFF. The CDR3 region has the DNA TGTGCCAGCAGCTTGGGAACAGGGCGAAACACTGAAGCTTTCTTT. The chain recombines TRBV7-9 with TRBJ1-1; D possibly corresponds to TRBD1 (6 bases). Trimming left V 3 bases short and J 2 bases short, with 13 bases between. The V gene's germline CDR1 is SEHNR and CDR2 FQNEAQ (reference sequence). The CDR3 is 15 amino acids.